The table lists the clone carrying this T cell receptor (beta chain) with a few counts. Produced via immunoSEQ multiplex PCR; TCRdb's table is partial and in-frame only. Of 70,000 or so clones in the sample, around 77% were seen once. The entry originates in a study of blood T cell repertoires in COVID-19. Study-wide context: T cells, B-cell-depleted T cells, or PBMCs provided the cDNA or gDNA that served as material.

V was shortened by 1 base and J by 2 bases, with 14 bases between the two germline ends. Germline V gives CDR1 SGHTA, CDR2 FQGNSA. This CDR3 has 16 amino acids. The sample consisted of peripheral blood. The clonotype was recovered from a man aged 55 to 70 with acute or convalescent COVID-19. The rearrangement uses TRBV7-2 and TRBJ1-2, with D possibly matching TRBD1 (5 bases). The CDR3 DNA sequence: TGTGCCAGCAGCTTAGGGAATCACAGGTTAAACTATGGCTACACCTTC. This translates into CASSLGNHRLNYGYTF. The complete variable domain, with remaining parts taken from reference TRBV7-2 and TRBJ1-2, reads GAGVSQSPSNKVTEKGKDVELRCDPISGHTALYWYRQSLGQGLEFLIYFQGNSAPDKSGLPSDRFSAERTGGSVSTLTIQRTQQEDSAVYLCASSLGNHRLNYGYTFGSGTRLTVV.